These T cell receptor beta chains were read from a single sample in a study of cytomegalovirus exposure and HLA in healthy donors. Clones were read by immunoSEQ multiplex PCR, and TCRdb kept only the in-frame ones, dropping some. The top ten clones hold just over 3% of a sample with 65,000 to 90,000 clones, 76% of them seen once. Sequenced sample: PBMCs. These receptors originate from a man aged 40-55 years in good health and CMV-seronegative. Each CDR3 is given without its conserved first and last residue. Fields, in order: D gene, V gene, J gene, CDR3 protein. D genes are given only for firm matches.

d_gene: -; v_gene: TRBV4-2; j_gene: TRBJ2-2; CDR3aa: ASGFSGVPTGELF
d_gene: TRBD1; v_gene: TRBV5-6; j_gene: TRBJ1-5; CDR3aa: ASSLRLMGQGIFQH
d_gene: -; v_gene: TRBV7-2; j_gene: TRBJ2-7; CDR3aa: ASSLGMRGQPYEQY
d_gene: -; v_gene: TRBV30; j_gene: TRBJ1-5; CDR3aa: AWSTGSNQPQH
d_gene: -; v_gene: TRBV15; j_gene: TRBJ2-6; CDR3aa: ATSSRGAGANVLT
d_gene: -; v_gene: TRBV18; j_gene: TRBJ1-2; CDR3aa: ASSPSGVRNGYT
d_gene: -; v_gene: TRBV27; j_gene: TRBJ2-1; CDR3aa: ASSLSARGNEQF
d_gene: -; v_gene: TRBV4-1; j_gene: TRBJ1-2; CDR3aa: ASSQIGGELYGYT
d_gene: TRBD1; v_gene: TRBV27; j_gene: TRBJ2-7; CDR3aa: ASSRGQFSYEQY
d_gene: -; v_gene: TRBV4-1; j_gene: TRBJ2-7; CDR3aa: ASSHSGAYEQY
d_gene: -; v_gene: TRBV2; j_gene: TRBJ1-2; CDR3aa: ASSRDRSYGYT
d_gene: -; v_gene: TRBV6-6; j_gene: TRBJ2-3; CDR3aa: ASWAGFTDTQY
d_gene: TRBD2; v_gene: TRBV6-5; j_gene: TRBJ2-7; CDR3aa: ASRGRGAYEQY
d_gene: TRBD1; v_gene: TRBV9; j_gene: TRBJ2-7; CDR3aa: ASSATGNSYEQY
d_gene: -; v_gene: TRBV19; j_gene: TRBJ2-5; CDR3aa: ASSIKQGFQETQY
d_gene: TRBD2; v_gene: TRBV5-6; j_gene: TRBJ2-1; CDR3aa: ASSLAGGLYNEQF
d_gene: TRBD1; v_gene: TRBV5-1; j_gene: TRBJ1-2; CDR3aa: ASSGTGVYGYT
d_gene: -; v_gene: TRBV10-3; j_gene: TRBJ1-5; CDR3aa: AIGDSNQPQH
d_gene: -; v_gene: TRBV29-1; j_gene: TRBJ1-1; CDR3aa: SVEDQGNTEAF
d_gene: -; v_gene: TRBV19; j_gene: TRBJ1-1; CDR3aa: ATIKQGPHTEAF
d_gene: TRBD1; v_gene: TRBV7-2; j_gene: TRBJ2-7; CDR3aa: ASSKQGAAEQY
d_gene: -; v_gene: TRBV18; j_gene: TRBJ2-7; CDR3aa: ASSHSYEQY
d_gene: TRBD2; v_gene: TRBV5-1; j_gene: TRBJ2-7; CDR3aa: ASSLGAGGADEQY
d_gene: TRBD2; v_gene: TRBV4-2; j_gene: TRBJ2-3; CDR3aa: ASSQVGAGGTDTQY
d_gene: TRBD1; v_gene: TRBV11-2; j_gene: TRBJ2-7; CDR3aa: ASSWTGPALDYEQY
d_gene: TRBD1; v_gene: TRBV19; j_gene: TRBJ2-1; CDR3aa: AINRGNEQF
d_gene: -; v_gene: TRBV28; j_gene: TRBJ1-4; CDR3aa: ASKSSGQLNEKLF
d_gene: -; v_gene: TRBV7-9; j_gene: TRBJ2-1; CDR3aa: SSSSGGRRGGRFGEQF
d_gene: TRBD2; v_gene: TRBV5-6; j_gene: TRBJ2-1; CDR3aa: ASSFRSRGTVEQF
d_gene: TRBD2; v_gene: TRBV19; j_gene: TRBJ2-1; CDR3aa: ASSIAGGLNEQF
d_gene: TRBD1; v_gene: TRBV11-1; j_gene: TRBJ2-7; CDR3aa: ASSSFLDRGLEQY
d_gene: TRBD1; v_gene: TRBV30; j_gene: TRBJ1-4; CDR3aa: AWSDPGQRARKLF
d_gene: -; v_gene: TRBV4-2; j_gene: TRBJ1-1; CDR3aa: ASSQDRDLLLGGEAF
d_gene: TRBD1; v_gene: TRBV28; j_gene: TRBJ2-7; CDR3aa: ASSSQRAGQGLQAQY
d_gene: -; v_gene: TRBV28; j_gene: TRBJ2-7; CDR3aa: ASSTVQGARPVY
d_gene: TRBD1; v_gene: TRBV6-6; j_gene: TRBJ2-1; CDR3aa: ASSRTGNNEQF
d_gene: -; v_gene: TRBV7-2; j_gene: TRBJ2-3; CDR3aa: ASSLVTAGAPLGSTQY
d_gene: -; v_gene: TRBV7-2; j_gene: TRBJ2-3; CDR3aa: ASILGGVGTDTQY
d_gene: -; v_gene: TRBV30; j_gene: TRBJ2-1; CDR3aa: AWSVLEGSLNEQF
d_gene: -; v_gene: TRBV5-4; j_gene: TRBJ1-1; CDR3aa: ASSLESQGLNTEAF
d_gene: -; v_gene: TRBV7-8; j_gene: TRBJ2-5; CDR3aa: ASSPRETQY
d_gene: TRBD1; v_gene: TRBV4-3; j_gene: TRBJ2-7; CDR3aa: ASSQDRWGQGSYEQY
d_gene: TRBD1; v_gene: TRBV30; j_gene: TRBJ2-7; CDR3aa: AWSRTGNLDEQY
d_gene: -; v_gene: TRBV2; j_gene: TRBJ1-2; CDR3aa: ASSEIGTHSLT